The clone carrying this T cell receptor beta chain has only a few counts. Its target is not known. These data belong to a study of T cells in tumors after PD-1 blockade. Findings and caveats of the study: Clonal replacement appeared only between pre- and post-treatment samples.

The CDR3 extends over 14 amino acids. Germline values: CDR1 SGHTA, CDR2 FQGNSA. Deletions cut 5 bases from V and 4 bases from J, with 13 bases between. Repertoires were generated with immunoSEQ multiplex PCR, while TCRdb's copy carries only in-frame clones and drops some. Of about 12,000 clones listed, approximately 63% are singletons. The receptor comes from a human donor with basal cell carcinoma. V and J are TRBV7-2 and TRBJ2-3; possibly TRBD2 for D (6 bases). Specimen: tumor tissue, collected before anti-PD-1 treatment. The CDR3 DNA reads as TGTGCCAGCAGCCTAATAGCGGAATCAGATACGCAGTATTTT. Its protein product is CASSLIAESDTQYF.